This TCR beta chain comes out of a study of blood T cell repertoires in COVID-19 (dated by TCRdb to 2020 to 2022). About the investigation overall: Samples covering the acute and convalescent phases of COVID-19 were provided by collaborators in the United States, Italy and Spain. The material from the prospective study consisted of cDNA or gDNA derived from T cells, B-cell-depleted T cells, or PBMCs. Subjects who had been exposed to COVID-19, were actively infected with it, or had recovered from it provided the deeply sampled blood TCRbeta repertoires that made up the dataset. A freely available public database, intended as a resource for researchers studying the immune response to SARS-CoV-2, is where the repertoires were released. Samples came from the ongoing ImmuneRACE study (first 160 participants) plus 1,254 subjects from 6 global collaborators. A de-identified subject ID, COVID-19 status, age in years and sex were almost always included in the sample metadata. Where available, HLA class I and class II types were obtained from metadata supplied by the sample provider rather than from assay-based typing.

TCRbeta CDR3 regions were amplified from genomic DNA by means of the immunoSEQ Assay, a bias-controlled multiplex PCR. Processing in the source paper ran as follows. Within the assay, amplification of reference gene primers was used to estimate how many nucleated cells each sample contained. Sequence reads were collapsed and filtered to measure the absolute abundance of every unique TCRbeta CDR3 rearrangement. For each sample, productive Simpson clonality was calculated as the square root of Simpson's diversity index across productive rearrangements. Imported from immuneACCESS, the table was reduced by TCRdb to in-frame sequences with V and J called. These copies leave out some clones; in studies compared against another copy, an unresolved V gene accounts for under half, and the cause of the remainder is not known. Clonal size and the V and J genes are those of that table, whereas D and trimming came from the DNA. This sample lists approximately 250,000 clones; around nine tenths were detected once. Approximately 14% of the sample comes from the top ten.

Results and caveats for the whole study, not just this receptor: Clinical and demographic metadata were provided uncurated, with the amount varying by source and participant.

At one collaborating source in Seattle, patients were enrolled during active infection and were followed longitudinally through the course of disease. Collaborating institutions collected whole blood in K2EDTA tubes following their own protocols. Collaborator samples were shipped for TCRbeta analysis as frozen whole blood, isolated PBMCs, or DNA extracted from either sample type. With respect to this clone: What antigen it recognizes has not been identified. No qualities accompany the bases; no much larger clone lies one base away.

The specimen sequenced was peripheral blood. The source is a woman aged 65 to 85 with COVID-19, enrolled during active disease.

The nucleotide sequence is given as TGTGCCAGAGGGAGGGGGACCTCTGGAAACACCATATATTTT. This sequence encodes CARGRGTSGNTIYF. This chain is built from TRBV19 and TRBJ1-3; the D gene is perhaps TRBD1, from 6 matching bases. CDR1 LNHDA and CDR2 SQIVND were looked up in the germline V gene (reference sequence). V and J lose 9 bases and 0 bases, and a span of 12 bases separates them. The CDR3 starts with the cysteine, ends with the phenylalanine, and has 14 residues. Only the CDR3 DNA stays, 42 bases, in frame from base 1.